This T cell receptor beta chain stems from a study of CD4 T cells in relation to SARS-CoV-2 and coronaviruses. The protocol was immunoSEQ multiplex PCR, while the TCRdb copy is restricted to in-frame clones and leaves out a portion. In the table there are 25,000 to 30,000 clones, roughly 66% of which are singletons. Comment on this clone: Its antigen is still unknown.

Unexposed donor CD4+ T cells date from 2011-2018, before the COVID-19 pandemic. After 10 to 11 days of culture, CD4+ T cells were isolated. The CDR3 runs 14 residues. Trimming left V 5 bases short and J 0 bases short, with 10 bases between. Germline V gene data show CDR1 as SNHLY and CDR2 as FYNNEI. This clonotype originated in a human donor in good health. The sequenced material came from CD4+ T cells from PBMCs, cultured in vitro. The chain uses TRBV2 and TRBJ1-1; D possibly corresponds to TRBD1 (6 bases). The CDR3 is CASSIQGMNTEAFF. The CDR3 region has the DNA TGTGCCAGCAGTATTCAGGGGATGAACACTGAAGCTTTCTTT.